The clone carrying this T cell receptor (beta chain) was seen many times. The sample comes from a study of T cells after yellow fever vaccination. Deletions cut 1 base from V and 5 bases from J, with 3 bases between. The CDR3 is 11 amino acids. In germline, CDR1 is LGHDT, CDR2 YNNKEL (reference sequence). TCRdb independently ran MiXCR on the 5' RACE reads; one entry per CDR3 protein. The sample has some 600,000 distinct CDR3 sequences, 9% to 15% seen once. V gene TRBV3-1 combines with J gene TRBJ2-7; D unclear. The sequence was collected from a man between 25 and 39 years old who received the YFV17D yellow fever vaccine. This sample comprised PBMCs, obtained on the day of the yellow fever booster vaccination. For the CDR3, the DNA is TGTGCCAGCAGCCAAGTTAACGAGCAGTACTTC. This encodes CASSQVNEQYF.